What follows are 2 T cell receptor beta chains derived from one specimen sequenced in a study of blood T cells in healthy people across ages. The use of a sample-barcoded 5' primer and a J-beta primer mix characterized a second PCR of roughly 6 to 11 cycles. Via MiXCR, TCRdb re-called the 5' RACE reads, giving one row per CDR3 protein. This sample has roughly 570,000 distinct CDR3 sequences, with about 25% found just once. Sequenced: blood. These receptors originate from a woman between 65 and 79 years old in good health.

Of note for this clonotype: A read error may produce the germline difference seen at one junction end. J is TRBJ1-6 and V is TRBV5-1, with D maybe TRBD1 (6 bases). The CDR3 covers 17 residues. In germline, CDR1 is SGHRS, CDR2 YFSETQ. CDR3 residues: CASSLGPQGSDNTPLHF. CDR3 sequence (DNA): TGCGCCAGCAGCTTGGGACCTCAGGGGTCGGATAATACACCCCTCCACTTT.

This clonotype was observed a handful of times. V usage is TRBV7-2 and J usage is TRBJ2-5, with D possibly being TRBD1 (6 bases). CDR1 and CDR2 (germline): SGHTA, FQGNSA. CDR3 length equals 14 residues. Trimming left V 3 bases short and J 4 bases short, with 12 bases between. CDR3 in amino acids: CASSFSQGRETQYF. The CDR3 bases are TGTGCCAGCAGCTTCAGCCAGGGGCGAGAGACCCAGTACTTC.